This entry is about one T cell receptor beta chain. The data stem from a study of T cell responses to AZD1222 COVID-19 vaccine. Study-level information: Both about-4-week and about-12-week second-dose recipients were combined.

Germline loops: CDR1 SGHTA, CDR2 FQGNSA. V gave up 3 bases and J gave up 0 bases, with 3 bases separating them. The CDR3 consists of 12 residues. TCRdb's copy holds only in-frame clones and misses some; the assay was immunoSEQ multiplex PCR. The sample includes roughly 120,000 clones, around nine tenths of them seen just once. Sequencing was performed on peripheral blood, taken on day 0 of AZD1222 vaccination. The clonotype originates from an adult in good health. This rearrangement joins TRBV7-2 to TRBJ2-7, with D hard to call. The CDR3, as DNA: TGTGCCAGCAGCTTGACCTCCTACGAGCAGTACTTC. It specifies CASSLTSYEQYF.